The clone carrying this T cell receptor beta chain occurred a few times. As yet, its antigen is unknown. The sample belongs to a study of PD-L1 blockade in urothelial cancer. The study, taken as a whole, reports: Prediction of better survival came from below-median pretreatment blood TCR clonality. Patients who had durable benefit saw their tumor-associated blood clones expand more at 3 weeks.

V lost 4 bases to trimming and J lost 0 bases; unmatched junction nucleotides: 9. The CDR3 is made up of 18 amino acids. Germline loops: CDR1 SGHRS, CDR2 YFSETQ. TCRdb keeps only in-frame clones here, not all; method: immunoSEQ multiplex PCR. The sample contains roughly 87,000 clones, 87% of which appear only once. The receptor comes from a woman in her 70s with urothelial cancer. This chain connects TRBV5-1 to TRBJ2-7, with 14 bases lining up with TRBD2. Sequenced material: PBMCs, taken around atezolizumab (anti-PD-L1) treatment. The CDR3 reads CASSRRGLAGAISYEQYF. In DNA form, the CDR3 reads TGCGCCAGCAGCAGGCGGGGACTAGCGGGGGCAATCTCCTACGAGCAGTACTTC.